This TCR beta chain emerged from a study of T cell repertoires in aging, cancer and after chemotherapy. This clonotype is deemed large. Multiplex touch-down PCR with TRB-A/B primers amplified rearranged V-D-J TRB sequences. TCRdb analysed the multiplex PCR reads with MiXCR anew, one entry per CDR3 protein. The data contain 2,000 or so distinct CDR3 sequences, just under 20% of them singletons. CDR3 length equals 17 residues. Germline V CDR1 and CDR2: LNHDA, SQIVND (reference sequence). After removal of 3 bases from V and 2 bases from J, the junction contained 9 bases not matched to a gene. Amplification of TCR beta used genomic DNA extracted from peripheral blood.

The specimen was blood. The genes are TRBV19 and TRBJ1-4; 7 bases match TRBD1. This TCR derives from a human donor with a solid tumor. CDR3 sequence (DNA): TGTGCCAGTAGTATCAGACAGGGTGGTGCCACTAATGAAAAACTGTTTTTT. Translating it yields CASSIRQGGATNEKLFF.